This entry lists 9 T cell receptor beta chains sequenced from one sample in a study of early T cells in non-severe SARS-CoV-2 infection. MiXCR was run by TCRdb on the 5' RACE reads, yielding one entry per CDR3 protein. The sample carries 25,000 to 35,000 distinct CDR3 sequences, approximately 5% recorded once. Sequencing input: whole blood. The receptors shown here come from an adult who was a healthcare worker with PCR-confirmed SARS-CoV-2 infection or an uninfected control (not recorded which).

This clonotype was counted ten times or more. The chain joins TRBV28 to TRBJ1-1, with no clear D. V was shortened by 2 bases and J by 0 bases, with 10 bases between the two germline ends. The germline V gene has CDR1 MDHEN and CDR2 SYDVKM. This CDR3 comprises 15 residues. CDR3 loop: CASSLTSLMNTEAFF. The CDR3 bases are TGTGCCAGCAGTTTAACCTCATTGATGAACACTGAAGCTTTCTTT.

This clonotype was seen repeatedly, ten times or more. The chain has TRBV29-1 and TRBJ1-5; a possible D gene is TRBD1 (6 bases). The CDR3 is made up of 13 amino acids. Deletions cut 4 bases from V and 4 bases from J, with 11 bases between. Looked up from germline, CDR1 is SQVTM and CDR2 is ANQGSEA. The CDR3 nucleotides read TGCAGCGTTGTTACAGGGACGAATCAGCCCCAGCATTTT. This codes for CSVVTGTNQPQHF.

This clonotype was observed at least ten times. The V and J genes are TRBV6-1 and TRBJ2-1; TRBD1 matches at 7 bases. The CDR3 runs to 20 residues. The V gene end was trimmed by 2 bases and the J gene end by 9 bases; junction bases not matched to a gene: 25. Germline values: CDR1 MNHNS, CDR2 SASEGT. CDR3 protein: CASSEIDMWFKTGRWGEQFF. The DNA of the CDR3 is TGTGCCAGCAGTGAAATAGATATGTGGTTTAAGACAGGGCGTTGGGGTGAGCAGTTCTTC.

This clonotype has ten or more counts. The chain recombines TRBV4-1 with TRBJ2-2, with a tentative D call TRBD1 (6 bases). V dropped 3 bases and J dropped 6 bases, with 14 bases sitting between them. The CDR3 loop spans 15 amino acids. Germline V gene lookup returns CDR1 MGHRA and CDR2 YSYEKL. Written as DNA, the CDR3 is TGCGCCAGCAGCCACTACTCAGGGGATGCCGGGGAGCTGTTTTTT. Encoded protein: CASSHYSGDAGELFF.

This clonotype was seen many times. The V and J genes are TRBV6-1 and TRBJ2-1; 13 bases map to TRBD2. Germline lookup yields CDR1 MNHNS and CDR2 SASEGT. The CDR3 has 15 amino acids. V lost 6 bases and J lost 5; bases outside the gene matches: 4. The CDR3 DNA reads as TGTGCCAGCAGACAACTAGCGGGGGGGCACAATGAGCAGTTCTTC. This gives the protein CASRQLAGGHNEQFF.

This clonotype was counted at least ten times. V gene TRBV5-5 combines with J gene TRBJ2-7; tentatively, D is TRBD2 (6 bases). This CDR3 spans 14 amino acids. Trimming stripped 4 bases from V and 2 bases from J, with 13 bases between. Germline CDR1 and CDR2: SGHKS and YYEKEE (reference sequence). The CDR3 protein is CASSPGASAYEQYF. CDR3 DNA sequence: TGTGCCAGCAGCCCGGGAGCTAGCGCCTACGAGCAGTACTTC.

The rearrangement joins TRBV6-5 to TRBJ2-2; no clear D. This CDR3 has 17 amino acids. Germline-derived CDR1 and CDR2 are MNHEY and SVGAGI. Trimming took 4 bases from V and 0 from J, leaving 15 bases between them. As DNA, the CDR3 is TGTGCCAGCAGTTTTGGAGAAGCTAACGCGAACACCGGGGAGCTGTTTTTT. Protein: CASSFGEANANTGELFF.

The table lists this clonotype with many counts. The chain has TRBV10-3 and TRBJ1-1, with a weak D call TRBD1 (6 bases). V dropped 5 bases and J dropped 2 bases, with 12 bases sitting between them. CDR1 and CDR2 from the germline V gene are ENHRY and SYGVKD. This CDR3 comprises 14 residues. Written as DNA, the CDR3 is TGTGCCATCAGTTTAGGGGGGGCTAACACTGAAGCTTTCTTT. It specifies CAISLGGANTEAFF.

With regard to this clonotype: Just one base apart from a much larger clone, this may be a read error. CDR3 residues: CASAQGPGETRYF. As DNA, the CDR3 is TGTGCCAGCGCCCAGGGCCCGGGGGAGACCCGGTACTTC. The V and J genes are TRBV7-2 and TRBJ2-5; D may be TRBD2 (6 bases). Germline assignment: CDR1 SGHTA and CDR2 FQGNSA. CDR3 length: 13 residues.